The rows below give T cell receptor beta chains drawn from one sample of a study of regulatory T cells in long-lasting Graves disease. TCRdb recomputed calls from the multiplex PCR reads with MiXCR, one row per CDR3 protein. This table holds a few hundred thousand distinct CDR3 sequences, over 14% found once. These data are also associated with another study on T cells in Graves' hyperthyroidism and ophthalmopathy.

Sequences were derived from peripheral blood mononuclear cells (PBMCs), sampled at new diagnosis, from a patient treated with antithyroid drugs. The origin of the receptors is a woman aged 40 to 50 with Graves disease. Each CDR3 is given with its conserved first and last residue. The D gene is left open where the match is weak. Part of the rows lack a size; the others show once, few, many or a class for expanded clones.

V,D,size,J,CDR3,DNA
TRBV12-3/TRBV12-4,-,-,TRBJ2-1,CASSLVARTQQFF,TGTGCCAGCAGTTTGGTAGCTCGGACACAGCAGTTCTTC
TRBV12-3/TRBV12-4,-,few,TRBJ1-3,CACSLGSSGNTIYF,TGTGCCTGCAGTTTAGGAAGCTCTGGAAACACCATATATTTT
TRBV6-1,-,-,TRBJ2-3,CASSKQGADTQYF,TGTGCCAGCAGTAAACAGGGTGCAGATACGCAGTATTTT
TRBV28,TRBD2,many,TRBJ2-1,CASSGHDGGKTYNEQFF,TGTGCCAGCAGTGGTCACGACGGGGGGAAAACCTACAATGAGCAGTTCTTC
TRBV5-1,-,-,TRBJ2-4,CASSLVIAKNIQYF,TGCGCCAGCAGCTTGGTCATAGCCAAAAACATTCAGTACTTC
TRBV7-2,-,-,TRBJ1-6,CASSFNSPLHF,TGTGCCAGCAGCTTTAATTCACCCCTCCACTTT
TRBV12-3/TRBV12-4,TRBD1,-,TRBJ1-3,CTSSLSGGTGSYF,TGTACCAGCAGTTTAAGTGGCGGGACAGGGTCATATTTT
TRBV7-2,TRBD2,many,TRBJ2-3,CASSWEGSSTDTQYF,TGTGCCAGCAGCTGGGAGGGAAGTAGCACAGATACGCAGTATTTT
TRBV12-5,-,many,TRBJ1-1,CASGSYTEAFF,TGTGCTAGTGGTTCGTACACTGAAGCTTTCTTT
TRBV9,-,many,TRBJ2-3,CASSGKQGVDTQYF,TGTGCCAGCAGCGGAAAACAGGGTGTGGATACGCAGTATTTT
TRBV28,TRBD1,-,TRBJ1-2,CASSLGQAYGYTF,TGTGCCAGCAGTTTGGGACAGGCCTATGGCTACACCTTC
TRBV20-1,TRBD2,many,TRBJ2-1,CSAFSGASYNEQFF,TGCAGTGCTTTTAGCGGGGCCTCCTACAATGAGCAGTTCTTC
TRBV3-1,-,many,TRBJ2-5,CASSQTVGHGPRETQYF,TGTGCCAGCAGCCAGACAGTCGGCCACGGGCCACGGGAGACCCAGTACTTC
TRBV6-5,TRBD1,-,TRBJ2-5,CASSYSDRGGETQYF,TGTGCCAGCAGTTACTCGGACAGGGGCGGAGAGACCCAGTACTTC
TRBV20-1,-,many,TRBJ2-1,CSANGDEQFF,TGCAGTGCTAACGGGGATGAGCAGTTCTTC
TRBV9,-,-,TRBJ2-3,CASSVDLGGTSTDTQYF,TGTGCCAGCAGCGTAGATTTGGGTGGGACTAGCACAGATACGCAGTATTTT
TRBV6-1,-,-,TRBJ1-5,CASSPPDSNQPQHF,TGTGCCAGCAGTCCGCCAGATAGCAATCAGCCCCAGCATTTT
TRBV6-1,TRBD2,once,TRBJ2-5,CASSNGLAGQETQYF,TGTGCCAGCAGTAACGGACTAGCGGGTCAAGAGACCCAGTACTTC
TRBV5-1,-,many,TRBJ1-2,CASSRTDTPNYGYTF,TGCGCCAGCAGTCGGACGGACACCCCTAACTATGGCTACACCTTC
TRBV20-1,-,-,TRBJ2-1,CSARGWGSYNEQFF,TGCAGTGCTCGGGGTTGGGGTTCCTACAATGAGCAGTTCTTC
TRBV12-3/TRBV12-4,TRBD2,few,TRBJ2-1,CASSLELAGDNEQFF,TGTGCCAGCAGTTTAGAACTAGCGGGGGACAATGAGCAGTTCTTC
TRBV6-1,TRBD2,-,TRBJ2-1,CASSGGLAGDYNEQFF,TGTGCCAGCAGTGGGGGACTAGCGGGGGACTACAATGAGCAGTTCTTC
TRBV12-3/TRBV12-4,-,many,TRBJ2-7,CASSFWGRAFLYEQYF,TGTGCCAGCAGTTTTTGGGGCAGGGCTTTCCTCTACGAGCAGTACTTC
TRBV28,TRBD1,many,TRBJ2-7,CASSPETGFYEQYF,TGTGCCAGCAGCCCCGAGACAGGGTTTTACGAGCAGTACTTC
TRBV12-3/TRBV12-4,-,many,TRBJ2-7,CASSLHPSYEQYF,TGTGCCAGCAGCCTACACCCTTCCTACGAGCAGTACTTC
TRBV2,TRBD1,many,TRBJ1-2,CASTQEGTGGGRGYTF,TGTGCCAGCACTCAGGAGGGGACAGGGGGCGGACGTGGCTACACCTTC
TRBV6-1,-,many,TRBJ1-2,CASFSLYYGYTF,TGTGCCAGCTTCAGTCTTTACTATGGCTACACCTTC
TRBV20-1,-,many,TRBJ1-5,CSASGGGRGQPQHF,TGCAGTGCTTCCGGGGGGGGGAGGGGTCAGCCCCAGCATTTT
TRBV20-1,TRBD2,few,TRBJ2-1,CSAPGLAGINEQFF,TGCAGTGCTCCGGGACTAGCGGGCATTAATGAGCAGTTCTTC
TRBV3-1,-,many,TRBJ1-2,CASSQAATGSGYTF,TGTGCCAGCAGCCAAGCCGCCACAGGGTCCGGCTACACCTTC
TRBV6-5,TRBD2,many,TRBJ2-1,CASSYSAVAGLPSSYNEQFF,TGTGCCAGCAGTTACTCGGCGGTAGCGGGTCTGCCTTCCTCCTACAATGAGCAGTTCTTC
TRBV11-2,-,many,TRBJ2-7,CASSFTTGTGAYYEQYF,TGTGCCAGCAGCTTCACCACAGGGACGGGGGCGTACTACGAGCAGTACTTC
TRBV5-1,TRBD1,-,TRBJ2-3,CASSLEKGQRFTDTQYF,TGCGCCAGCAGCTTGGAAAAGGGACAGAGATTCACAGATACGCAGTATTTT
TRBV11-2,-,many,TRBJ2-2,CASSLNEGPASSGELFF,TGTGCCAGCAGCTTAAATGAGGGCCCAGCGAGCTCCGGGGAGCTGTTTTTT
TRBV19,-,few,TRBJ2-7,CASSRPPGQGSSYEQYF,TGTGCCAGTAGTAGACCGCCGGGACAAGGTTCCTCCTACGAGCAGTACTTC
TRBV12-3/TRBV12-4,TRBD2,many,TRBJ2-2,CASSLRLAGGSAGELFF,TGTGCCAGCAGTCTTCGACTAGCGGGAGGATCGGCCGGGGAGCTGTTTTTT
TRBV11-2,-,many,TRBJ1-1,CASNIWRGNTEAFF,TGTGCCAGCAACATTTGGAGGGGAAACACTGAAGCTTTCTTT
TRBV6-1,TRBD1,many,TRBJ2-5,CASRRQGEETQYF,TGTGCCAGCAGGAGACAGGGCGAGGAGACCCAGTACTTC
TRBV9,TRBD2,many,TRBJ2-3,CATAPGLDTDTQYF,TGTGCCACGGCCCCGGGACTAGACACAGATACGCAGTATTTT
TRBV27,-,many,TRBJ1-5,CASSLRDFVEQGNQPQHF,TGTGCCAGCAGTTTGAGGGATTTTGTAGAACAGGGCAATCAGCCCCAGCATTTT
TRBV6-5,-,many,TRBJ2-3,CASSYGQYTDTQYF,TGTGCCAGCAGTTACGGACAGTACACAGATACGCAGTATTTT
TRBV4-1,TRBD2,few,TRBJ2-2,CASSHNGRLALNTGELFF,TGCGCCAGCAGCCATAACGGCCGACTAGCCCTGAACACCGGGGAGCTGTTTTTT
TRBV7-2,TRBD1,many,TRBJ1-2,CASTPGGGQGTNYGYTF,TGTGCCAGCACACCAGGGGGGGGCCAGGGAACTAACTATGGCTACACCTTC
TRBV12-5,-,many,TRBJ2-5,CASGWIQETQYF,TGTGCTAGTGGTTGGATCCAAGAGACCCAGTACTTC
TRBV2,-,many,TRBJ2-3,CASPSTDTQYF,TGTGCCAGCCCGAGCACAGATACGCAGTATTTT
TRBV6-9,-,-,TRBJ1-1,CASSFLTTEAFF,TGTGCCAGCAGTTTTCTTACCACTGAAGCTTTCTTT
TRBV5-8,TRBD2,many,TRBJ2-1,CASSWAAGGYYNEQFF,TGTGCCAGCAGCTGGGCAGCGGGAGGGTACTACAATGAGCAGTTCTTC
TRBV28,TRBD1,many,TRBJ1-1,CASSPDRGLGTEAFF,TGTGCCAGCAGCCCCGACAGGGGGCTGGGCACTGAAGCTTTCTTT
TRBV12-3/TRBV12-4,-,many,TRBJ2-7,CASSYRDGAYEQYF,TGTGCCAGCAGTTATCGGGACGGGGCCTACGAGCAGTACTTC
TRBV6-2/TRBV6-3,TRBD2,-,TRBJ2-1,CASSHLLAGGPNEQFF,TGTGCCAGCAGCCACTTACTAGCGGGAGGGCCCAATGAGCAGTTCTTC
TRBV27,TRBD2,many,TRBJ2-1,CASSPTGTSGRNEQFF,TGTGCCAGCAGTCCGACCGGGACTAGCGGGAGAAATGAGCAGTTCTTC
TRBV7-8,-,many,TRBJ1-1,CASSQSARLGNTEAFF,TGTGCCAGCAGCCAATCGGCCAGGCTGGGGAACACTGAAGCTTTCTTT
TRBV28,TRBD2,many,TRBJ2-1,CASSPSGNYNEQFF,TGTGCCAGCAGCCCCAGCGGGAACTACAATGAGCAGTTCTTC
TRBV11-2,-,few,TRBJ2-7,CASSLSVPRSGNTYEQYF,TGTGCCAGCAGCCTCTCGGTCCCCCGGTCGGGGAACACCTACGAGCAGTACTTC
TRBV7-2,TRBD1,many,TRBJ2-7,CASSLAQGQGYEQYF,TGTGCCAGCAGCTTAGCGCAGGGACAGGGCTACGAGCAGTACTTC